This TCR beta chain comes out of a study of cytotoxic CD8 clonotypes in ibrutinib-treated CLL. Whole-study context: Sample averages reached 250,000 or so productive templates and over 85,000 productive rearrangements. Study-wide results and limits: Public clonotypes, an uncommon group, contracted or remained stable on treatment.

Trimming cost V 3 bases and J 8 bases, with 7 bases left between them. Germline V gene data show CDR1 as SEHNR and CDR2 as FQNEAQ (reference sequence). This CDR3 region has 11 residues. The repertoire was sequenced with immunoSEQ multiplex PCR; TCRdb's copy has only in-frame clones and lacks some. The profile shows about 310,000 clones, roughly 79% of them singletons. A word on this clone: Its antigen is undetermined. The sample contains more than one DNA sequence encoding this CDR3.

The sequence derives from a human donor with chronic lymphocytic leukemia. The starting material was PBMCs, obtained before ibrutinib treatment. The gene calls are TRBV7-9 and TRBJ1-1, with a possible D match to TRBD1 (6 bases). CDR3 sequence reads: CASSLGGEAFF. In DNA, the CDR3 is TGTGCCAGCAGCTTGGGGGGCGAAGCTTTCTTT.